The clone carrying this TCR beta chain appeared a few times. Its cognate antigen is unknown. The sample comes from a study of CD8 T cells in ankylosing spondylitis. Overall study results and limits: Disease-linked clones were CD8+ and relatively rare in peripheral blood. Clones tied to disease were said to be significantly enriched in matched ankylosing spondylitis synovial fluid.

Between the trimmed V and J ends, which lost 0 bases and 0 bases, there was a span of 9 bases. Per the germline V gene, CDR1 is SGHRS and CDR2 is YFSETQ. This CDR3 contains 15 residues. Researchers built TCR beta libraries using quantitative 5'-RACE with molecular barcodes. TCRdb reprocessed the 5' RACE reads via MiXCR and lists one record per CDR3 protein. The profile shows 250,000 to 350,000 distinct CDR3 sequences, about 20% of them singletons. The sequencing input was blood, either unsorted or a sorted T cell fraction (not recorded which). The origin of this receptor is a female donor with ankylosing spondylitis or in good health (not recorded which). The chain couples TRBV5-1 to TRBJ1-1; D is ambiguous. Here the CDR3 reads CASSLALSVNTEAFF. For the CDR3, the DNA is TGCGCCAGCAGCTTGGCCCTTTCTGTGAACACTGAAGCTTTCTTT. The full variable domain, in which reference TRBV5-1 and TRBJ1-1 provide the parts outside the CDR3, is KAGVTQTPRYLIKTRGQQVTLSCSPISGHRSVSWYQQTPGQGLQFLFEYFSETQRNKGNFPGRFSGRQFSNSRSEMNVSTLELGDSALYLCASSLALSVNTEAFFGQGTRLTVV.